Below, 29 T cell receptor beta chains from the same sample are listed, as sequenced in a study of blood T cell repertoires in COVID-19. Method: immunoSEQ multiplex PCR; TCRdb's copy keeps in-frame clones and lacks some. Of about 200,000 clones listed, around 87% are singletons. Input material: PBMCs or T cells enriched from blood (not recorded which). Receptors were obtained from a middle-aged woman in a cohort exposed to, infected with or recovered from COVID-19 (not recorded which).

The chain links TRBV19 to TRBJ1-2; 10 bases fit TRBD1. Germline V gene lookup returns CDR1 LNHDA and CDR2 SQIVND (reference sequence). CDR3 length equals 16 residues. V lost 2 bases, J lost 7 bases, and 10 bases stayed unmatched. The CDR3 region has the DNA TGTGCCAGTAGTATATTCTCCCCGGGACAGGGGAGTGGCTACACCTTC. Translated, it gives CASSIFSPGQGSGYTF.

The V call is TRBV10-3, the J call TRBJ1-1, with 7 bases aligning to TRBD1. The V gene end was trimmed by 6 bases and the J gene end by 5 bases; junction bases not matched to a gene: 6. The germline V gene encodes CDR1 ENHRY and CDR2 SYGVKD. The CDR3 is 13 residues long. This CDR3 reads CAIRRDSRTEAFF. In DNA form, the CDR3 reads TGTGCCATCAGACGGGACAGTAGGACTGAAGCTTTCTTT.

The V call is TRBV5-5, the J call TRBJ2-7, with 10 bases lining up with TRBD2. Germline CDR1 reads SGHKS; CDR2 reads YYEKEE (reference sequence). This CDR3 is 15 amino acids long. The junction had 3 bases not matched to a gene; V was cut back by 0 bases and J by 3 bases. The CDR3 reads CASSLASGSFYEQYF. The CDR3 DNA sequence: TGTGCCAGCAGCTTGGCTAGCGGGAGTTTCTACGAGCAGTACTTC.

V and J are TRBV5-6 and TRBJ1-6; D unclear. The CDR3 is 17 residues long. Germline CDR1 and CDR2: SGHDT and YYEEEE. Trimming cost V 0 bases and J 2 bases, with 12 bases left between them. In DNA form, the CDR3 reads TGTGCCAGCAGCTTGGATCGGGATTCCCCCTATAATTCACCCCTCCACTTT. Translation: CASSLDRDSPYNSPLHF.

V and J are TRBV30 and TRBJ1-2; D might be TRBD1 (6 bases). Deletions cut 1 base from V and 8 bases from J, with 8 bases between. Germline V gene sequence: CDR1 GTSNPN, CDR2 SVGIG (reference sequence). CDR3 size: 11 residues. CDR3 amino acids: CAWSGGGGYTF. The CDR3 coding sequence is TGTGCCTGGAGTGGTGGGGGCGGCTACACCTTC.

The chain combines TRBV9 with TRBJ2-1; 13 nucleotides align to TRBD2. CDR1 is SGDLS and CDR2 is YYNGEE in the germline V gene. CDR3 size: 17 residues. Trimming cost V 4 bases and J 7 bases; bases outside gene matches: 11. CDR3 loop: CASSPRTSGSQRNEQFF. As DNA, the CDR3 is TGTGCCAGCAGCCCGAGGACTAGCGGGAGTCAGAGGAATGAGCAGTTCTTC.

The chain joins TRBV6-5 to TRBJ2-7; no firm D call. The CDR3 runs to 13 residues. V was trimmed by 0 bases and J by 2 bases, leaving 5 bases between them. Germline-derived CDR1 and CDR2 are MNHEY and SVGAGI. DNA for the CDR3: TGTGCCAGCAGTTACTCGAGCGCCTACGAGCAGTACTTC. Translated, it gives CASSYSSAYEQYF.

The chain has TRBV18 and TRBJ1-2; D is unclear. Looked up from germline, CDR1 is KGHSH and CDR2 is LQKENI. V was cut by 6 bases and J by 0 bases, with 5 bases left in between. The CDR3 is 12 residues long. Here the CDR3 reads CASSGANYGYTF. CDR3 nucleotide sequence: TGTGCCAGCTCGGGAGCTAACTATGGCTACACCTTC.

The rearrangement links TRBV5-6 to TRBJ1-5, with D tentatively TRBD1 (6 bases). V was cut by 3 bases and J by 14 bases, with 15 bases left in between. CDR1 is SGHDT and CDR2 is YYEEEE in the germline V gene. This CDR3 spans 12 amino acids. CDR3 in DNA: TGTGCCAGCAGCTACAGGGCCCGGGTCGAGCATTTT. Protein sequence: CASSYRARVEHF.

The chain carries TRBV13 and TRBJ1-2, with 8 nucleotides matching TRBD1. After removal of 5 bases from V and 6 bases from J, the junction contained 11 bases not matched to a gene. The germline gives CDR1 PRHDT, CDR2 FYEKMQ (reference sequence). The CDR3 is made up of 15 amino acids. The CDR3 protein is CASSILDRGGDGYTF. The CDR3 region has the DNA TGTGCCAGCAGCATACTAGACAGGGGCGGGGATGGCTACACCTTC.

The rearrangement links TRBV7-9 to TRBJ1-4; D possibly corresponds to TRBD1 (5 bases). The CDR3 is made up of 12 amino acids. Trimming left V 2 bases short and J 7 bases short, with 5 bases between. The germline V gene has CDR1 SEHNR and CDR2 FQNEAQ (reference sequence). The CDR3 loop reads CASSLQGEKLFF. CDR3 DNA: TGTGCCAGCAGCTTACAGGGTGAAAAACTGTTTTTT.

The chain couples TRBV10-1 to TRBJ2-1; tentatively, D is TRBD2 (6 bases). Germline loops: CDR1 WNHNN, CDR2 SYGVQD (reference sequence). There are 13 residues in the CDR3. V was trimmed by 6 bases and J by 9 bases, leaving 15 bases between them. In DNA, the CDR3 is TGCGCCAGCAGCGGAGGGCGGGGTCCTGAGCAGTTCTTC. Residues: CASSGGRGPEQFF.

The rearrangement joins TRBV6-1 to TRBJ2-5, with TRBD1 matching over 7 bases. Germline-derived CDR1 and CDR2 are MNHNS and SASEGT. The CDR3 is made up of 14 amino acids. V lost 3 bases to trimming and J lost 6 bases; unmatched junction nucleotides: 7. The chain's CDR3 is CASSDRTGGKTQYF. The CDR3 bases are TGTGCCAGCAGTGACAGGACAGGTGGGAAGACCCAGTACTTC.

The chain joins TRBV4-3 to TRBJ1-3; unclear D gene. Per germline, CDR1 LGHNA and CDR2 YSLEER. This CDR3 is built from 16 residues. Trimming took off 3 bases at V and 1 base at J, with 13 bases between the two ends. CDR3 protein: CASSHRTVPSGNTIYF. CDR3 nucleotide sequence: TGCGCCAGCAGCCATCGGACTGTGCCATCTGGAAACACCATATATTTT.

The V gene is TRBV5-4, the J gene TRBJ2-3, with D perhaps matching TRBD2 (6 bases). The germline V gene has CDR1 SGHNT and CDR2 YYREEE (reference sequence). Trimming took 1 base from V and 1 from J, leaving 13 bases between them. CDR3 length: 16 amino acids. The CDR3 loop reads CASSLMRRGRTDTQYF. The CDR3 DNA sequence: TGTGCCAGCAGCTTGATGAGGCGGGGCCGCACAGATACGCAGTATTTT.

This chain joins TRBV28 and TRBJ2-1; 11 bases line up with TRBD2. V lost 6 bases and J lost 5; bases outside the gene matches: 9. The CDR3 spans 16 residues. Germline loops: CDR1 MDHEN, CDR2 SYDVKM. This CDR3 is CASSTTSGSDDNEQFF. Written as DNA, the CDR3 is TGTGCCAGCAGCACTACTAGCGGGAGTGACGACAATGAGCAGTTCTTC.

This clone appeared a few times. This sequence joins TRBV29-1 and TRBJ1-1; D call uncertain. Germline V gives CDR1 SQVTM, CDR2 ANQGSEA. V shed 3 bases and J shed 4 bases, with 12 bases lying between them. The CDR3 is 13 residues long. DNA of the CDR3: TGCAGCGTTGAGGGGTCGGAGGGCACTGAAGCTTTCTTT. Its translation: CSVEGSEGTEAFF.

V and J are TRBV7-9 and TRBJ2-2, with 8 bases aligning to TRBD1. Germline CDR1 and CDR2: SEHNR and FQNEAQ (reference sequence). V shed 6 bases and J 0 bases; nucleotides not matched to a gene: 3. The CDR3 length is 15 residues. CDR3 DNA sequence: TGTGCCAGCAGGTGGACAGGGTCGAACACCGGGGAGCTGTTTTTT. This sequence encodes CASRWTGSNTGELFF.

Written as DNA, the CDR3 is TGTGCCACCAGCGGCGGGTGGGTCGGCAATCAGCCCCAGCATTTT. Amino acids: CATSGGWVGNQPQHF. This chain uses TRBV15 with TRBJ1-5; D remains ambiguous. In germline, CDR1 is LNHNV, CDR2 YYDKDF (reference sequence). The CDR3 is made up of 15 amino acids. The V and J ends lost 5 bases and 2 bases respectively, with 13 bases between them.

This chain uses TRBV5-1 with TRBJ2-2, with 8 bases that match TRBD2. This CDR3 is 15 amino acids long. Germline V gene lookup returns CDR1 SGHRS and CDR2 YFSETQ. V gave up 1 base and J gave up 6 bases; unmatched junction bases: 5. CDR3 sequence reads: CASSLSGGTPGELFF. CDR3 DNA sequence: TGCGCCAGCAGCTTGAGCGGGGGAACTCCCGGGGAGCTGTTTTTT.

The genes are TRBV28 and TRBJ2-7; 10 bases match TRBD1. J lost 2 bases, V lost 6 bases, and 4 bases had no gene match. The CDR3 contains 14 residues. Per the germline V gene, CDR1 is MDHEN and CDR2 is SYDVKM. The CDR3 coding sequence is TGTGCCAGCAGGGGGACAGGGGATACCTACGAGCAGTACTTC. Protein: CASRGTGDTYEQYF.

The J gene is TRBJ2-5, the V gene TRBV9, with 8 bases identical to TRBD2. The CDR3 sequence is 16 residues long. Germline V gives CDR1 SGDLS, CDR2 YYNGEE. With 4 bases clipped from V and 4 bases from J, the junction kept 12 bases outside the gene matches. CDR3 sequence (DNA): TGTGCCAGCAGCCAAACTGTAGCGGGATGGGGAGAGACCCAGTACTTC. As protein: CASSQTVAGWGETQYF.

The CDR3 nucleotides are TGTGCCAGCAACGCGGGGGGAGGGGGCTTGTATGGCTACACCTTC. This sequence encodes CASNAGGGGLYGYTF. The V call is TRBV6-5, the J call TRBJ1-2, with TRBD1 matching over 7 bases. The V gene's germline CDR1 is MNHEY and CDR2 SVGAGI. The CDR3 consists of 15 residues. The V gene end was trimmed by 7 bases and the J gene end by 5 bases; junction bases not matched to a gene: 13.

J is TRBJ1-4 and V is TRBV6-5, with D possibly being TRBD1 (6 bases). The length of the CDR3 is 14 residues. Trimming removed 4 bases at V and 8 bases at J, with 14 bases between. Per germline, CDR1 MNHEY and CDR2 SVGAGI. The CDR3 DNA sequence: TGTGCCAGCAGTTTCAACAGGGAAGTGGAAAAACTGTTTTTT. It yields the protein CASSFNREVEKLFF.

This clone was recorded once. The J gene is TRBJ1-1, the V gene TRBV5-6, with a tentative D call TRBD1 (6 bases). Germline CDR1 reads SGHDT; CDR2 reads YYEEEE. There are 15 residues in the CDR3. The V and J ends lost 4 bases and 3 bases respectively, with 16 bases between them. The CDR3 protein is CASSVTGYLYTEAFF. The CDR3 DNA reads as TGTGCCAGCAGCGTTACAGGGTATCTCTACACTGAAGCTTTCTTT.

The rearrangement joins TRBV3-1 (or the pseudogene TRBV3-2) to TRBJ2-5; possible D gene TRBD2, 5 bases. The germline V gene encodes CDR1 LGHDT and CDR2 YNNKEL (reference sequence). The CDR3 consists of 17 residues. V was shortened by 4 bases and J by 5 bases, with 23 bases between the two germline ends. CDR3 region: CASSLPTRDYERETQYF. CDR3 in DNA: TGTGCCAGCAGCCTACCCACCCGAGACTATGAGAGGGAGACCCAGTACTTC.

The chain carries TRBV4-1 and TRBJ2-3, with 7 bases lining up with TRBD1. V was pared by 3 bases and J by 5 bases, with 11 bases of the junction left unmatched. CDR3 length: 16 residues. Germline V gene lookup returns CDR1 MGHRA and CDR2 YSYEKL. The CDR3 loop reads CASSHTPQGVGDTQYF. The CDR3 nucleotides are TGCGCCAGCAGCCACACTCCCCAGGGGGTCGGAGATACGCAGTATTTT.

The V and J genes are TRBV7-2 and TRBJ1-3; 7 bases are shared with TRBD1. The CDR3 consists of 15 residues. Trimming took 5 bases from V and 4 from J; bases not matched to a gene: 8. Looked up from germline, CDR1 is SGHTA and CDR2 is FQGNSA. The DNA for the CDR3 is TGTGCCAGCAGCCCGGGCAGGGGGGCCGGAAACACCATATATTTT. Translated: CASSPGRGAGNTIYF.

This clone occurred once. The chain recombines TRBV29-1 with TRBJ2-5, with TRBD2 as a possible D gene (5 bases). The CDR3 contains 11 residues. The V gene lost 8 bases and the J gene lost 6 bases, with 13 bases spanning the gap. Germline V CDR1 and CDR2: SQVTM, ANQGSEA. The CDR3: CSPATGKTQYF. The CDR3 nucleotides read TGCAGCCCTGCAACGGGGAAGACCCAGTACTTC.